The 4 T cell receptor beta chains listed next were all sequenced from one sample in a study of T-cell reconstitution after alpha-beta-depleted transplantation in children. Preparation of the TCRbeta library involved a method that used unique molecular identifiers. TCRdb used MiXCR to reprocess the PCR reads, holding one entry per CDR3 protein. The sample holds about a million distinct CDR3 sequences, about 29% seen once. Source: PBMCs, mostly from graft donor cells, taken 360 days after TCRalphabeta/CD19-depleted stem cell transplant. The source of these receptors is a boy under two years old who had a stem cell transplant for SCID, so the T cells may come from the graft donor.

This clonotype appeared a few times. CDR3 coding DNA: TGTGCCAGCAGCTTAGAGTTGCAGGGTCGGCACGAGCAGTACTTC. Its protein is CASSLELQGRHEQYF. The chain employs TRBV7-6 and TRBJ2-7; D is possibly TRBD1 (5 bases). Trimming cost V 1 base and J 5 bases, with 15 bases left between them. The germline V gene has CDR1 SGHVS and CDR2 FNYEAQ. The CDR3 is made up of 15 amino acids.

This clonotype was seen a handful of times. This rearrangement joins TRBV20-1 to TRBJ1-1; no reliable D call. Germline values: CDR1 DFQATT, CDR2 SNEGSKA (reference sequence). V shed 7 bases and J shed 0 bases, with 15 bases lying between them. The CDR3 sequence is 14 residues long. CDR3 loop: CSGSGSFMNTEAFF. DNA for the CDR3: TGCAGTGGGAGTGGCTCTTTCATGAACACTGAAGCTTTCTTT.

This clonotype was counted a few times. CDR3 region: CASRGGAGETQYF. The CDR3 DNA sequence: TGTGCCAGCAGGGGGGGCGCTGGGGAGACCCAGTACTTC. This chain connects TRBV2 to TRBJ2-5, with D perhaps matching TRBD1 or TRBD2 (6 bases each). V lost 6 bases, J lost 5 bases, and 13 bases lay in between. The germline CDR1 and CDR2 sequences are SNHLY and FYNNEI. This CDR3 has 13 residues.

This clonotype has more than one count but fewer than ten. The CDR3 spells CASSPGPFDTDTQYF. As DNA, the CDR3 is TGCGCCAGCAGCCCGGGGCCTTTTGACACAGATACGCAGTATTTT. The genes are TRBV5-1 and TRBJ2-3; D may correspond to TRBD1 or TRBD2 (5 bases each). The CDR3 loop spans 15 amino acids. Trimming took off 4 bases at V and 2 bases at J, with 14 bases between the two ends. CDR1 is SGHRS and CDR2 is YFSETQ in the germline V gene.